This TCR beta chain was obtained from a study of blood T cells in healthy people across ages. Study overall: About one barcoded beta molecule per two T cells came from capture by template switching. General study results and limits: While age rose, TCR beta diversity per million T cells dropped in a roughly linear way. Unsorted PBMC material precluded a definitive naive versus antigen-experienced comparison.

J lost 8 bases, V lost 7 bases, and 13 bases had no gene match. This CDR3 has 16 amino acids. Germline V gene lookup returns CDR1 SGHDT and CDR2 YYEEEE. Sample-barcoded 5' priming and a J-beta primer mix drove a second PCR of about 6 to 11 cycles. One entry per CDR3 protein results from TCRdb running MiXCR on the 5' RACE reads. The data contain approximately 850,000 distinct CDR3 sequences, 58% of them singletons. This clonotype was counted a few times. Its matching antigen is unknown. The rearrangement joins TRBV5-6 to TRBJ1-6, with 9 bases aligning to TRBD1. The origin of this receptor is a man aged 30-40 years in good health. The sample consisted of blood. In nucleotides, the CDR3 is TGTGCCAGCCAGGGCGAGGCGGACAGGGGTGATTCACCCCTCCACTTT. This codes for CASQGEADRGDSPLHF. The full variable domain, rest sourced from reference TRBV5-6 and TRBJ1-6, is DAGVTQSPTHLIKTRGQQVTLRCSPKSGHDTVSWYQQALGQGPQFIFQYYEEEERQRGNFPDRFSGHQFPNYSSELNVNALLLGDSALYLCASQGEADRGDSPLHFGNGTRLTVT.